Following are 5 T cell receptor beta chains from one sample sequenced in a study of chemoradiotherapy in HPV16-positive cancers (dated by TCRdb to between 2022 and 2023). The library was made by the immunoSEQ multiplex PCR assay. TCRdb carries this immuneACCESS record with in-frame sequences only. Its versions omit some clonotypes, under half of them owing to an unresolved V gene in the studies checked, with the rest unexplained. In all, the sample holds around 7,400 clones, and around 72% of those were seen once. 16% of the sample goes to the ten largest clones. Sample: tumor tissue, taken from a patient who underwent chemoradiotherapy. These receptors were collected from a human donor with HPV-associated anogenital cancer.

The chain couples TRBV11-1 to TRBJ2-7; weak D call: TRBD1 (5 bases). The CDR3 consists of 14 residues. Deletions cut 3 bases from V and 2 bases from J, with 11 bases between. The germline gives CDR1 SGHAT, CDR2 FQDESV (reference sequence). The CDR3 bases are TGTGCCAGCAGCTTTATACAGGTTCCCTACGAGCAGTACTTC. It codes for CASSFIQVPYEQYF.

Here the CDR3 reads CASSGTGGALTGELFF. CDR3 in DNA: TGTGCCAGCAGCGGTACAGGGGGCGCCCTCACCGGGGAGCTGTTTTTT. The gene calls are TRBV9 and TRBJ2-2, with 9 bases that match TRBD1. Trimming at V came to 3 bases and at J to 4 bases, leaving 7 bases not matched to a gene. CDR3 length: 16 residues. Germline values: CDR1 SGDLS, CDR2 YYNGEE.

The gene calls are TRBV30 and TRBJ2-7, with 10 bases that match TRBD1. The CDR3 totals 13 residues. The junction had 8 bases not matched to a gene; V was cut back by 8 bases and J by 4 bases. Germline lookup yields CDR1 GTSNPN and CDR2 SVGIG (reference sequence). CDR3 DNA: TGTGCCCGTGACCGGGACAGGGGATACGAGCAGTACTTC. This codes for CARDRDRGYEQYF.

Here the CDR3 reads CSVVWTEQFF. CDR3 nucleotides: TGCAGCGTTGTTTGGACGGAACAGTTCTTC. This chain uses TRBV29-1 with TRBJ2-1, with D hard to call. Trimming removed 4 bases from V and 13 bases from J, with 11 bases in between. The CDR3 sequence is 10 residues long. Germline V lookup: CDR1 SQVTM, CDR2 ANQGSEA.

The J gene is TRBJ1-2, the V gene TRBV6-6; 7 nucleotides align to TRBD1. The CDR3 extends over 15 amino acids. Germline CDR1 and CDR2: MNHNY and SVGAGI (reference sequence). The J segment lost 9 bases and the V segment lost 7 bases, leaving 17 bases of the junction unmatched. CDR3 nucleotide sequence: TGTGCCAGCAACCCCCCCCCTAACAGGGGAAGTAGCTACACCTTC. It is translated as CASNPPPNRGSSYTF.